These 25 T cell receptor beta chains originate from one sample sequenced in a study of T cell responses to AZD1222 COVID-19 vaccine. Produced via immunoSEQ multiplex PCR; TCRdb's table is partial and in-frame only. In the table there are roughly 150,000 clones, about 93% of which are singletons. The sample was peripheral blood, taken on day 0 of AZD1222 vaccination. All receptors derive from an adult in good health.

V and J are TRBV4-3 and TRBJ2-1; 8 nucleotides match TRBD1. Germline lookup yields CDR1 LGHNA and CDR2 YSLEER. V trimming: 0 bases; J trimming: 3 bases; junction bases outside the gene matches: 4. The CDR3 is 16 amino acids. DNA of the CDR3: TGCGCCAGCAGCCAAGATGCAGGGGGCTTCTACAATGAGCAGTTCTTC. Translation gives CASSQDAGGFYNEQFF.

The J gene is TRBJ1-5, the V gene TRBV7-2; no firm D call. Trimming removed 4 bases at V and 7 bases at J, with 29 bases between. CDR3 length: 19 residues. CDR1 and CDR2 from the germline V gene are SGHTA and FQGNSA. CDR3 loop: CASSSLGRQVVGVAQPQHF. In DNA, the CDR3 is TGTGCCAGCAGCTCCTTGGGTCGGCAGGTGGTTGGTGTGGCCCAGCCCCAGCATTTT.

The rearrangement links TRBV6-5 to TRBJ1-2; 10 bases are a match to TRBD1. The CDR3 spans 15 residues. Trimming at V came to 5 bases and at J to 4 bases, leaving 7 bases not matched to a gene. The germline gives CDR1 MNHEY, CDR2 SVGAGI. Written as DNA, the CDR3 is TGTGCCAGCAGTCGAGGGACAGGGGCTTCCTATGGCTACACCTTC. Protein product: CASSRGTGASYGYTF.

V gene TRBV6-5 combines with J gene TRBJ1-1; D not certain. Trimming left V 2 bases short and J 4 bases short, with 5 bases between. Germline lookup yields CDR1 MNHEY and CDR2 SVGAGI. The CDR3 length is 12 residues. The chain's CDR3 is CASSYHGTEAFF. In DNA, the CDR3 is TGTGCCAGCAGTTACCACGGCACTGAAGCTTTCTTT.

V and J are TRBV28 and TRBJ1-4, with D uncertain. Trimming cost V 2 bases and J 10 bases, with 8 bases left between them. Germline CDR1 and CDR2: MDHEN and SYDVKM. The CDR3 length is 12 residues. In nucleotides, the CDR3 is TGTGCCAGCAGTTTACTTCACGGAAAACTGTTTTTT. Protein sequence: CASSLLHGKLFF.

The gene calls are TRBV5-1 and TRBJ2-7, with 13 bases matching TRBD2. Losses at the gene ends were 4 bases for V and 6 bases for J; bases not matched to a gene: 7. This CDR3 spans 15 amino acids. Germline V gives CDR1 SGHRS, CDR2 YFSETQ. CDR3 region: CASSGGTSGMGEQYF. CDR3 coding DNA: TGCGCCAGCAGCGGAGGGACTAGCGGGATGGGCGAGCAGTACTTC. Full variable domain (remainder filled in from reference TRBV5-1 and TRBJ2-7): KAGVTQTPRYLIKTRGQQVTLSCSPISGHRSVSWYQQTPGQGLQFLFEYFSETQRNKGNFPGRFSGRQFSNSRSEMNVSTLELGDSALYLCASSGGTSGMGEQYFGPGTRLTVT.

The rearrangement uses TRBV6-5 and TRBJ1-5; D remains ambiguous. Per the germline V gene, CDR1 is MNHEY and CDR2 is SVGAGI. This CDR3 has 14 residues. V dropped 6 bases and J dropped 1 base, with 10 bases sitting between them. The CDR3 DNA sequence: TGTGCCAGCAGCCTACGTGGGAGCAATCAGCCCCAGCATTTT. It encodes CASSLRGSNQPQHF.

The chain links TRBV12-3 or TRBV12-4 to TRBJ2-1; 7 bases agree with TRBD2. CDR3 length equals 13 residues. V shed 6 bases and J 6 bases; nucleotides not matched to a gene: 5. CDR3 in amino acids: CASRREDPNEQFF. CDR3 sequence (DNA): TGTGCCAGCAGACGGGAGGACCCCAATGAGCAGTTCTTC.

The V call is TRBV19, the J call TRBJ1-3, with unresolved D. Trimming took off 4 bases at V and 2 bases at J, with 9 bases between the two ends. This CDR3 contains 14 residues. CDR1 LNHDA and CDR2 SQIVND come from the germline V gene (reference sequence). The CDR3 nucleotides are TGTGCCAGTAGTAAGACCGGGGCTGGAAACACCATATATTTT. Its translation is CASSKTGAGNTIYF.

This chain connects TRBV27 to TRBJ1-2; TRBD1 is a possible D gene (5 bases). V was clipped by 0 bases and J by 0 bases, with 14 bases between them. Germline lookup yields CDR1 MNHEY and CDR2 SMNVEV (reference sequence). This CDR3 comprises 17 residues. Written as DNA, the CDR3 is TGTGCCAGCAGTTTATCCTTCCAGGGCCGGGCTAACTATGGCTACACCTTC. Its protein is CASSLSFQGRANYGYTF.

About this clone: A much larger clone differs from this one at a single base, so this may be a read error. The sample holds other DNA sequences that translate to the same CDR3. This chain joins TRBV6-2 or TRBV6-3 and TRBJ2-7; 10 nucleotides agree with TRBD2. This CDR3 comprises 14 residues. Germline V gene sequence: CDR1 MNHEY, CDR2 SVGEGT. The CDR3 DNA reads TGTGCCAGCAGTTACGGGACTAGCGCCTATGAGCAGTACTTC. It specifies CASSYGTSAYEQYF.

The chain recombines TRBV12-3 or TRBV12-4 with TRBJ1-2; 7 bases match TRBD1. The CDR3 length is 12 residues. The V gene end was trimmed by 6 bases and the J gene end by 4 bases; junction bases not matched to a gene: 2. The CDR3 DNA is TGTGCCAGCAGGGGACAGAGCTATGGCTACACCTTC. This translates into CASRGQSYGYTF.

CDR3 sequence reads: CASSPPPIADTQYF. CDR3 DNA: TGTGCCAGCAGTCCCCCCCCCATTGCAGATACGCAGTATTTT. The V gene is TRBV6-2 or TRBV6-3, the J gene TRBJ2-3; D unclear. Germline V gene data show CDR1 as MNHEY and CDR2 as SVGEGT. This CDR3 comprises 14 residues. The germline V and J ends were trimmed by 5 bases and 4 bases, with 13 bases remaining between them.

V is TRBV30 and J is TRBJ2-2, with unresolved D. Germline CDR1 reads GTSNPN; CDR2 reads SVGIG (reference sequence). Trimming pared 1 base from V and 6 bases from J, leaving 3 bases between. This CDR3 has 11 amino acids. In DNA form, the CDR3 reads TGTGCCTGGAGTGAGCCCGGGGAGCTGTTTTTT. This sequence encodes CAWSEPGELFF.

V and J are TRBV7-9 and TRBJ1-2; D gene uncertain. Germline loops: CDR1 SEHNR, CDR2 FQNEAQ (reference sequence). This CDR3 comprises 13 residues. Trimming cost V 1 base and J 4 bases, with 7 bases left between them. CDR3 in amino acids: CASSLGSSYGYTF. The CDR3 DNA is TGTGCCAGCAGCTTAGGGTCCAGCTATGGCTACACCTTC.

This clone was picked up one time. The rearrangement uses TRBV7-8 and TRBJ1-6; 9 positions match TRBD1. Germline CDR1 is SGHVS and CDR2 is FQNEAQ. The CDR3 sequence is 14 residues long. Trimming at V came to 3 bases and at J to 6 bases, leaving 0 bases not matched to a gene. The DNA for the CDR3 is TGTGCCAGCAGCTTGGACAGGGGTAATTCACCCCTCCACTTT. It specifies CASSLDRGNSPLHF. Drawing the rest from reference TRBV7-8 and TRBJ1-6, the complete variable domain is GAGVSQSPRYKVAKRGQDVALRCDPISGHVSLFWYQQALGQGPEFLTYFQNEAQLDKSGLPSDRFFAERPEGSVSTLKIQRTQQEDSAVYLCASSLDRGNSPLHFGNGTRLTVT.

CDR3 sequence reads: CASSLEGGLGSPLHF. Here the CDR3 DNA reads TGTGCCAGCAGCTTAGAGGGGGGTTTAGGTTCACCCCTCCACTTT. This sequence joins TRBV11-2 and TRBJ1-6; tentatively, D is TRBD1 (5 bases). This CDR3 region has 15 residues. The germline gives CDR1 SGHAT, CDR2 FQNNGV. The V gene lost 0 bases and the J gene lost 9 bases, with 12 bases spanning the gap.

The chain recombines TRBV7-2 with TRBJ2-1, with D possibly TRBD2 on 6 matching bases. The CDR3 loop spans 16 amino acids. V lost 5 bases and J lost 7, with 21 bases in between. Germline-derived CDR1 and CDR2 are SGHTA and FQGNSA. CDR3 bases: TGTGCCAGCAGCGCCCCTCCGGGACTGCTCCCTAATGAGCAGTTCTTC. This encodes CASSAPPGLLPNEQFF.

The rearrangement joins TRBV28 to TRBJ2-5, with 7 bases that match TRBD2. CDR3 length: 15 amino acids. With 5 bases clipped from V and 4 bases from J, the junction kept 10 bases outside the gene matches. The germline gives CDR1 MDHEN, CDR2 SYDVKM. The CDR3 spells CASSTGGGNGETQYF. For the CDR3, the DNA is TGTGCCAGCAGTACTGGGGGGGGGAATGGAGAGACCCAGTACTTC.

This rearrangement joins TRBV28 to TRBJ2-7; 13 bases are shared with TRBD2. The CDR3 is 16 amino acids. Per the germline V gene, CDR1 is MDHEN and CDR2 is SYDVKM. Trimming took 2 bases from V and 12 from J; bases not matched to a gene: 13. CDR3 sequence reads: CASSLTTSGRAYVGYF. The CDR3 DNA reads TGTGCCAGCAGTTTAACTACTAGCGGGAGGGCCTACGTCGGGTACTTC.

CDR3 sequence: CASSFGGPNTGELFF. CDR3 coding DNA: TGTGCCAGCAGTTTCGGGGGGCCAAACACCGGGGAGCTGTTTTTT. This sequence joins TRBV27 and TRBJ2-2, with D possibly being TRBD2 (7 bases). Germline V gene lookup returns CDR1 MNHEY and CDR2 SMNVEV (reference sequence). The germline V and J ends were trimmed by 3 bases and 2 bases, with 10 bases remaining between them. The CDR3 length is 15 residues.

This chain connects TRBV3-1 (or the pseudogene TRBV3-2) to TRBJ2-3; possibly TRBD1 for D (6 bases). The CDR3 has 14 residues. V dropped 4 bases and J dropped 0 bases, with 8 bases sitting between them. Germline CDR1 and CDR2: LGHDT and YNNKEL (reference sequence). The CDR3 coding sequence is TGTGCCAGCAGCCCTGGACAGAGCACAGATACGCAGTATTTT. The encoded protein is CASSPGQSTDTQYF.

The rearrangement uses TRBV10-1 and TRBJ2-7, with D possibly matching TRBD2 (6 bases). V was cut by 6 bases and J by 3 bases, with 9 bases left in between. CDR1 and CDR2 (germline): WNHNN, SYGVQD (reference sequence). The CDR3 extends over 12 amino acids. CDR3 region: CASSGTGYEQYF. CDR3 coding DNA: TGCGCCAGCAGCGGGACTGGCTACGAGCAGTACTTC.

The chain couples TRBV2 to TRBJ1-2, with TRBD1 matching 7 bases. The CDR3 extends over 12 amino acids. The V and J ends lost 5 bases and 10 bases, in that order; junction bases with no gene match: 7. Germline CDR1 and CDR2: SNHLY and FYNNEI. This CDR3 is CASSTPDRAYTF. The CDR3 DNA sequence: TGTGCCAGCAGTACCCCTGACAGGGCCTACACCTTC.

The chain has TRBV6-5 and TRBJ1-5, with 8 bases that match TRBD1. Germline values: CDR1 MNHEY, CDR2 SVGAGI. This CDR3 is 14 amino acids long. With 7 bases clipped from V and 7 bases from J, the junction kept 9 bases outside the gene matches. Here the CDR3 reads CASTLGQGEQPQHF. The CDR3, as DNA: TGTGCCAGCACTCTCGGACAGGGCGAACAGCCCCAGCATTTT.